The 6 T cell receptor beta chains listed next were all sequenced from one sample in a study of T cell changes during pregnancy in multiple sclerosis (dated by TCRdb to about 2019). The method was the immunoSEQ multiplex PCR assay. TCRdb re-hosts the immuneACCESS table, in-frame sequences only. Its copies lack some clones; in the studies checked, an unresolved V gene accounts for under half of them, and the cause for the rest is not known. This sample is represented by approximately 100,000 clones; more than 90% of them were singletons. Around 1.2% of the sample is in the top ten clones. The source material was peripheral blood, sampled in the second trimester of pregnancy. The source of these receptors is a female donor with multiple sclerosis, enrolled in a pregnancy study.

J is TRBJ1-1 and V is TRBV2; TRBD1 is a possible D gene (5 bases). V was trimmed by 5 bases and J by 3 bases, leaving 16 bases between them. Germline V gene data show CDR1 as SNHLY and CDR2 as FYNNEI. CDR3 length: 15 amino acids. CDR3 nucleotide sequence: TGTGCCAGCAGTCCACGTGACAGACCTTACACTGAAGCTTTCTTT. Encoded protein: CASSPRDRPYTEAFF.

The rearrangement joins TRBV29-1 to TRBJ2-7; TRBD1 matches 8 bases. The germline CDR1 and CDR2 sequences are SQVTM and ANQGSEA. The CDR3 is 14 amino acids. V dropped 5 bases and J dropped 1; count of bases not matched to a gene: 7. CDR3 sequence (DNA): TGCAGCGTTAACACCGGGACAGGATCCTACGAGCAGTACTTC. Its protein product is CSVNTGTGSYEQYF.

The chain uses TRBV6-5 and TRBJ2-7, with TRBD1 matching 7 bases. Germline assignment: CDR1 MNHEY and CDR2 SVGAGI. After removal of 0 bases from V and 2 bases from J, the junction contained 1 base not matched to a gene. The CDR3 consists of 14 residues. CDR3 bases: TGTGCCAGCAGTTACTCTGGGACAGCCTACGAGCAGTACTTC. It codes for CASSYSGTAYEQYF.

The chain carries TRBV7-9 and TRBJ1-5; D is undetermined. The CDR3 covers 13 residues. Trimming pared 3 bases from V and 1 base from J, leaving 4 bases between. The germline CDR1 and CDR2 sequences are SEHNR and FQNEAQ (reference sequence). CDR3 sequence: CASSLSSNQPQHF. The CDR3 DNA sequence: TGTGCCAGCAGCTTGAGCAGCAATCAGCCCCAGCATTTT. Combining the CDR3 with reference TRBV7-9 and TRBJ1-5 gives the whole variable domain DTGVSQNPRHKITKRGQNVTFRCDPISEHNRLYWYRQTLGQGPEFLTYFQNEAQLEKSRLLSDRFSAERPKGSFSTLEIQRTEQGDSAMYLCASSLSSNQPQHFGDGTRLSIL.

The gene calls are TRBV7-8 and TRBJ1-5; the D is unclear. Trimming left V 5 bases short and J 0 bases short, with 5 bases between. Per germline, CDR1 SGHVS and CDR2 FQNEAQ. CDR3 length: 13 residues. CDR3 nucleotide sequence: TGTGCCAGCAGCCGAGATAGCAATCAGCCCCAGCATTTT. As protein: CASSRDSNQPQHF.

This chain connects TRBV2 to TRBJ2-5, with a possible D match to TRBD1 (6 bases). The ends were cut back, 2 bases at V and 6 bases at J, with 10 bases in the middle. Germline CDR1 and CDR2: SNHLY and FYNNEI. The CDR3 sequence is 13 residues long. Here the CDR3 DNA reads TGTGCCAGCAGTGAAACAGGGTCGCAGACCCAGTACTTC. As protein: CASSETGSQTQYF.